A single sample gave rise to the 4 T cell receptor beta chains below, sequenced in a study of blood T cell repertoires in COVID-19. The data were produced by immunoSEQ multiplex PCR, yet TCRdb's version contains in-frame clones alone and is incomplete. The table includes tens of thousands of clones, 80% to 90% detected once. The sequenced material came from peripheral blood. The receptors derive from a woman in her fifties or sixties with acute or convalescent COVID-19.

The chain has TRBV28 and TRBJ2-7, with unresolved D. This CDR3 is built from 16 residues. Germline values: CDR1 MDHEN, CDR2 SYDVKM. Trimming removed 5 bases at V and 1 base at J, with 18 bases between. The chain's CDR3 is CASSPSEAGRSYEQYF. The DNA for the CDR3 is TGTGCCAGCAGTCCCTCCGAAGCAGGCAGATCCTACGAGCAGTACTTC.

V usage is TRBV7-8 and J usage is TRBJ2-1, with D perhaps TRBD1 (6 bases). V lost 6 bases and J 6 bases, leaving 21 bases between the germline ends. The CDR3 runs to 16 residues. The germline CDR1 and CDR2 sequences are SGHVS and FQNEAQ. CDR3 loop: CASSLTTGLRSNEQFF. CDR3 nucleotides: TGTGCCAGCAGTCTAACCACAGGGTTACGAAGCAATGAGCAGTTCTTC.

This chain connects TRBV5-4 to TRBJ1-2, with 8 bases matching TRBD1. CDR1 SGHNT and CDR2 YYREEE come from the germline V gene (reference sequence). The CDR3 consists of 16 residues. Germline trimming cut 3 bases from V and 7 bases from J; bases unmatched to any gene: 14. This chain's CDR3 is CASSSGAGGEVGGYTF. The CDR3 DNA reads TGTGCCAGCAGCTCAGGGGCAGGGGGCGAGGTGGGTGGCTACACCTTC.

The V and J genes are TRBV3-1 (or the pseudogene TRBV3-2) and TRBJ1-5, with TRBD1 identical over 8 bases. V was clipped by 1 base and J by 9 bases; unmatched bases: 11. CDR1 is LGHDT and CDR2 is YNNKEL in the germline V gene (reference sequence). This CDR3 has 16 residues. In DNA form, the CDR3 reads TGTGCCAGCAGCCAAGCTGGACAGGGTGGTCCCGGGCCCCAGCATTTT. This gives the protein CASSQAGQGGPGPQHF.